This TCR beta chain was sequenced during a study of early T cells in non-severe SARS-CoV-2 infection. The CDR3 totals 11 residues. The V end lost 0 bases, the J end lost 7 bases, and 1 base lay between the germline ends. The germline CDR1 and CDR2 sequences are MGHDK and SYGVNS. This clonotype was seen at least ten times. In TCRdb, the 5' RACE reads were re-called with MiXCR into one record per CDR3 protein. This sample has about 130,000 distinct CDR3 sequences, with about 16% found just once. The J gene is TRBJ2-1, the V gene TRBV25-1; no reliable D call. This sequence was found in an adult who was a healthcare worker with PCR-confirmed SARS-CoV-2 infection or an uninfected control (not recorded which). Sequenced: whole blood. The DNA for the CDR3 is TGTGCCAGCAGTGAATATAATGAGCAGTTCTTC. This translates into CASSEYNEQFF.